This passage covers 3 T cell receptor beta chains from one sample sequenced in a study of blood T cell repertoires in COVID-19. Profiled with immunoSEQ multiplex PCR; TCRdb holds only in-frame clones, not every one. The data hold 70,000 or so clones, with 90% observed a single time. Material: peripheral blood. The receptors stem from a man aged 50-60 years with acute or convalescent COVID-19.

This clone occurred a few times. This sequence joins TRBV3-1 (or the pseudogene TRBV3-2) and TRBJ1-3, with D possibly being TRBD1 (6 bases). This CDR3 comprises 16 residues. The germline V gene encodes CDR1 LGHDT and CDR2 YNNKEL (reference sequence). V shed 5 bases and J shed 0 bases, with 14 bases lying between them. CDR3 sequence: CASSGLDRSSGNTIYF. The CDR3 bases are TGTGCCAGCAGCGGACTAGACAGGAGCTCTGGAAACACCATATATTTT.

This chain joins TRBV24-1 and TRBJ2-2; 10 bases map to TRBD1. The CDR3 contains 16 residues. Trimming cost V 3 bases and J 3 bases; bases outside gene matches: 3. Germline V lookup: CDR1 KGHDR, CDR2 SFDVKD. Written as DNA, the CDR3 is TGTGCCACCAGTGATCGGACAGGGGGTGACACCGGGGAGCTGTTTTTT. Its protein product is CATSDRTGGDTGELFF.

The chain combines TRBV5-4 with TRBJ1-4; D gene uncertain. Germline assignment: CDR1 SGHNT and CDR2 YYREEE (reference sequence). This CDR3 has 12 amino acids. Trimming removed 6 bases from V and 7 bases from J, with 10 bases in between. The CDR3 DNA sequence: TGTGCCAGCAACTTACCCGGTGAAAAACTGTTTTTT. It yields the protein CASNLPGEKLFF.